This TCR beta chain was profiled in a study of cytomegalovirus exposure and HLA in healthy donors. Study results and caveats: There were about 160 TCR beta chains listed as cytomegalovirus-associated.

Vbeta (60) and Jbeta (13) primers were used in the PCR. The protocol was immunoSEQ multiplex PCR, while the TCRdb copy is restricted to in-frame clones and leaves out a portion. The sample lists around 78,000 clones; around three quarters were seen once. The germline V gene encodes CDR1 SGHKS and CDR2 YYEKEE (reference sequence). V was cut by 0 bases and J by 1 base, with 13 bases left in between. This CDR3 contains 16 residues. With regard to this clone: The target antigen is unknown.

Sequenced sample: PBMCs. The chain combines TRBV5-5 with TRBJ2-5, with a tentative D call TRBD1 (6 bases). The TCR comes from a male donor in good health and CMV-seronegative. CDR3 nucleotides: TGTGCCAGCAGCTTGGTCGGGGCAGGGGTCCAAGAGACCCAGTACTTC. This gives the protein CASSLVGAGVQETQYF.